This T cell receptor beta chain was obtained from a study of early T cells in non-severe SARS-CoV-2 infection. For the study at large: Unpaired chains resulted from sequencing bulk RNA of unsorted whole blood. The study's findings and limits: Lookups in VDJdb leaned toward anti-spike CD8 responses and missed private and CD4 specificities.

Germline V gives CDR1 GTSNPN, CDR2 SVGIG (reference sequence). The CDR3 is made up of 13 amino acids. The V end was cut by 3 bases, the J end by 2 bases, with 10 bases between. A word on this clonotype: No antigen is known for it.

Individual cDNA molecules each received unique molecular identifiers attached to them. TCRdb processed the 5' RACE reads anew with MiXCR; each CDR3 protein has one entry. The sample consists of fewer than 70,000 distinct CDR3 sequences, roughly 4.5% of them appearing once. The material was whole blood, obtained at baseline. The TCR originated in an adult who was a healthcare worker with PCR-confirmed SARS-CoV-2 infection or an uninfected control (not recorded which). The donor label of this sample is uncertain. V is TRBV30 and J is TRBJ1-1; no definite D call. DNA of the CDR3: TGTGCCTGGAGCGCGGCAGATAACACTGAAGCTTTCTTT. Amino acid sequence: CAWSAADNTEAFF.